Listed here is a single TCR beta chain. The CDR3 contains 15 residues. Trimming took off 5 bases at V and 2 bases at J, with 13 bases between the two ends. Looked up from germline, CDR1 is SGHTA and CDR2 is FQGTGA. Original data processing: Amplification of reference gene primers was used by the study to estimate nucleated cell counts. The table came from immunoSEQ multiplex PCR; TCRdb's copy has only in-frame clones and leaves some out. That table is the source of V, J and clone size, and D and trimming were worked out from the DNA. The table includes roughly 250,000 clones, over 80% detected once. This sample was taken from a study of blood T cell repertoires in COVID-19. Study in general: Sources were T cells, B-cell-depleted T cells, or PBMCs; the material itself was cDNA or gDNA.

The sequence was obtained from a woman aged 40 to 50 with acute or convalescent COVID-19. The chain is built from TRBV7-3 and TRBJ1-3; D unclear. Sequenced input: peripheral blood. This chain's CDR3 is CASSPTQTPGNTIYF. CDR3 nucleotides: TGTGCCAGCAGCCCGACACAGACCCCTGGAAACACCATATATTTT. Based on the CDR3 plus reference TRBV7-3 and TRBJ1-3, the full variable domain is GAGVSQTPSNKVTEKGKYVELRCDPISGHTALYWYRQSLGQGPEFLIYFQGTGAADDSGLPNDRFFAVRPEGSVSTLKIQRTERGDSAVYLCASSPTQTPGNTIYFGEGSWLTVV.